These 24 T cell receptor beta chains were sequenced from one sample in a study of blood T cell repertoires in COVID-19. The assay was immunoSEQ multiplex PCR, and TCRdb's table has in-frame clones only and misses some. The table has under 250,000 clones, approximately 87% seen once. The source material was peripheral blood. The receptors here all came from a woman between 70 and 85 years old with active or convalescent COVID-19.

The genes are TRBV6-5 and TRBJ1-5, with D perhaps matching TRBD1 (5 bases). V was trimmed by 7 bases and J by 7 bases, leaving 17 bases between them. The CDR3 spans 14 residues. The germline V gene encodes CDR1 MNHEY and CDR2 SVGAGI. The CDR3 reads CASTNSRVDQPQHF. DNA of the CDR3: TGTGCCAGCACGAACTCCAGGGTGGACCAGCCCCAGCATTTT.

CDR3 DNA: TGTGCCAGCAGCTTAGAGGGACAGGGCATTAGACTGTTTTTT. Translated: CASSLEGQGIRLFF. The J gene is TRBJ1-4, the V gene TRBV11-2; 9 bases align to TRBD1. The CDR3 is 14 amino acids. The germline V gene encodes CDR1 SGHAT and CDR2 FQNNGV. The V gene end was trimmed by 0 bases and the J gene end by 13 bases; junction bases not matched to a gene: 6. Combining the CDR3 with reference TRBV11-2 and TRBJ1-4 gives the whole variable domain EAGVAQSPRYKIIEKRQSVAFWCNPISGHATLYWYQQILGQGPKLLIQFQNNGVVDDSQLPKDRFSAERLKGVDSTLKIQPAKLEDSAVYLCASSLEGQGIRLFFGSGTQLSVL.

This clone was seen more than once but under ten times. The V and J genes are TRBV7-2 and TRBJ2-7; 7 bases line up with TRBD1. Unmatched junction bases numbered 7, after V lost 5 bases and J lost 3 bases. Germline-derived CDR1 and CDR2 are SGHTA and FQGNSA. CDR3 length equals 14 residues. The CDR3 DNA follows: TGTGCCAGCAGCCTACAGGGACAGTTCTACGAGCAGTACTTC. Its protein product is CASSLQGQFYEQYF. Based on the CDR3 plus reference TRBV7-2 and TRBJ2-7, the full variable domain is GAGVSQSPSNKVTEKGKDVELRCDPISGHTALYWYRQSLGQGLEFLIYFQGNSAPDKSGLPSDRFSAERTGGSVSTLTIQRTQQEDSAVYLCASSLQGQFYEQYFGPGTRLTVT.

This rearrangement joins TRBV28 to TRBJ2-1, with 13 bases fitting TRBD2. CDR3 length: 16 residues. Germline loops: CDR1 MDHEN, CDR2 SYDVKM. Losses at the gene ends were 6 bases for V and 6 bases for J; bases not matched to a gene: 8. The chain's CDR3 is CASRAPGLAGVNEQFF. The CDR3 DNA sequence: TGTGCCAGCAGAGCTCCCGGACTAGCGGGAGTCAATGAGCAGTTCTTC. Based on the CDR3 plus reference TRBV28 and TRBJ2-1, the full variable domain is DVKVTQSSRYLVKRTGEKVFLECVQDMDHENMFWYRQDPGLGLRLIYFSYDVKMKEKGDIPEGYSVSREKKERFSLILESASTNQTSMYLCASRAPGLAGVNEQFFGPGTRLTVL.

The CDR3 region is CASSQSDLSPLGGAADTQYF. CDR3 DNA: TGCGCCAGCAGTCAATCGGATCTGTCCCCTCTCGGAGGTGCCGCAGATACGCAGTATTTT. The chain carries TRBV23-1 and TRBJ2-3; a weak D match, TRBD2 (5 bases). TRBV23-1 carries the ORF label, with uncertain function. Deletions cut 0 bases from V and 4 bases from J, with 26 bases between. The CDR3 totals 20 residues.

The V gene is TRBV28, the J gene TRBJ2-1, with 7 positions matching TRBD1. V dropped 4 bases and J dropped 2; count of bases not matched to a gene: 5. The CDR3 is 15 amino acids. Germline V gene data show CDR1 as MDHEN and CDR2 as SYDVKM. CDR3 nucleotides: TGTGCCAGCAGTTCGGGGACAGCCACCTACAATGAGCAGTTCTTC. Its protein is CASSSGTATYNEQFF.

The chain joins TRBV6-5 to TRBJ2-7; maybe TRBD2 (6 bases). The CDR3 extends over 16 amino acids. Between the trimmed V and J ends, which lost 0 bases and 0 bases, there was a span of 12 bases. The germline V gene encodes CDR1 MNHEY and CDR2 SVGAGI. The CDR3 bases are TGTGCCAGCAGTTACTCCCTCGCGGGGAGCTCCTACGAGCAGTACTTC. It is translated as CASSYSLAGSSYEQYF.

V and J are TRBV28 and TRBJ2-7, with 10 positions matching TRBD2. Germline V CDR1 and CDR2: MDHEN, SYDVKM. V lost 4 bases to trimming and J lost 4 bases; unmatched junction nucleotides: 7. The CDR3 has 15 residues. CDR3 sequence: CASSYLLAGAYEQYF. In DNA form, the CDR3 reads TGTGCCAGCAGTTACCTCCTAGCGGGAGCATACGAGCAGTACTTC.

The gene calls are TRBV30 and TRBJ1-4; the D is unclear. The V gene's germline CDR1 is GTSNPN and CDR2 SVGIG (reference sequence). There are 13 residues in the CDR3. The V end was cut by 4 bases, the J end by 6 bases, with 12 bases between. CDR3: CAWTPFTDEKLFF. CDR3 DNA sequence: TGTGCCTGGACACCCTTTACGGATGAAAAACTGTTTTTT. The full variable domain, completed using reference TRBV30 and TRBJ1-4, is SQTIHQWPATLVQPVGSPLSLECTVEGTSNPNLYWYRQAAGRGLQLLFYSVGIGQISSEVPQNLSASRPQDRQFILSSKKLLLSDSGFYLCAWTPFTDEKLFFGSGTQLSVL.

The chain links TRBV9 to TRBJ1-3, with D unresolved. CDR1 is SGDLS and CDR2 is YYNGEE in the germline V gene. This CDR3 contains 15 residues. V lost 0 bases and J lost 0, with 7 bases in between. CDR3 protein: CASSVAPGSGNTIYF. The CDR3 DNA is TGTGCCAGCAGCGTAGCACCCGGCTCTGGAAACACCATATATTTT.

The V and J genes are TRBV6-4 and TRBJ2-1; D possibly corresponds to TRBD2 (5 bases). This CDR3 is built from 12 residues. Trimming pared 2 bases from V and 9 bases from J, leaving 8 bases between. Germline values: CDR1 MRHNA, CDR2 SNTAGT. As DNA, the CDR3 is TGTGCCAGCAGTGACGGACTCACTGAGCAGTTCTTC. The encoded protein is CASSDGLTEQFF.

The chain joins TRBV28 to TRBJ1-2, with D possibly matching TRBD1 (5 bases). From germline, CDR1 is MDHEN and CDR2 SYDVKM. The CDR3 spans 16 residues. V lost 6 bases and J lost 4, with 21 bases in between. In DNA, the CDR3 is TGTGCCAGCAGCGTAGCCGGGACTCTAAGTGGCTATGGCTACACCTTC. It specifies CASSVAGTLSGYGYTF.

The CDR3 is CASRTRDRGFDEQFF. In DNA form, the CDR3 reads TGTGCCAGCAGAACCAGGGACAGGGGTTTCGATGAGCAGTTCTTC. The chain recombines TRBV6-6 with TRBJ2-1; 10 nucleotides line up with TRBD1. Germline values: CDR1 MNHNY, CDR2 SVGAGI (reference sequence). The trim removed 6 bases at V and 8 bases at J, leaving 10 bases unmatched. The CDR3 sequence is 15 residues long.

This chain joins TRBV9 and TRBJ1-5; 8 bases are shared with TRBD1. The CDR3 extends over 15 amino acids. The ends lost 0 bases at V and 4 bases at J; junction bases unmatched: 3. CDR1 SGDLS and CDR2 YYNGEE come from the germline V gene. CDR3 amino acids: CASSVGQGSNQPQHF. The CDR3 DNA reads TGTGCCAGCAGCGTAGGACAGGGGTCAAATCAGCCCCAGCATTTT.

This chain uses TRBV6-6 with TRBJ2-2, with 9 bases identical to TRBD2. After removal of 5 bases from V and 3 bases from J, the junction contained 7 bases not matched to a gene. The germline V gene encodes CDR1 MNHNY and CDR2 SVGAGI (reference sequence). This CDR3 is built from 16 residues. CDR3 amino acids: CASSRLAGAHTGELFF. The CDR3 region has the DNA TGTGCCAGCAGTCGATTAGCGGGAGCGCACACCGGGGAGCTGTTTTTT.

The chain recombines TRBV2 with TRBJ1-5; D is uncertain. The germline V and J ends were trimmed by 6 bases and 3 bases, with 15 bases remaining between them. Germline assignment: CDR1 SNHLY and CDR2 FYNNEI. This CDR3 comprises 15 residues. Written as DNA, the CDR3 is TGTGCCAGCAGCCGGGAGGGAGGGTACAATCAGCCCCAGCATTTT. It codes for CASSREGGYNQPQHF.

The chain recombines TRBV12-3 or TRBV12-4 with TRBJ1-5, with 8 bases matching TRBD1. The CDR3 loop spans 13 amino acids. Trimming took 10 bases from V and 2 from J; bases not matched to a gene: 4. The CDR3 sequence is CAIRQGRNQPQHF. The DNA of the CDR3 is TGTGCCATTCGACAGGGGCGCAATCAGCCCCAGCATTTT.

V gene TRBV29-1 combines with J gene TRBJ2-7; no clear D. This CDR3 comprises 16 residues. V lost 6 bases to trimming and J lost 0 bases, with 21 bases between them. Germline V CDR1 and CDR2: SQVTM, ANQGSEA. The CDR3 here is CSVFGLTASYSYEQYF. The CDR3 DNA reads TGCAGCGTCTTTGGGCTTACAGCCAGTTACTCCTACGAGCAGTACTTC.

J is TRBJ2-5 and V is TRBV7-2, with D possibly TRBD2 on 5 matching bases. This CDR3 has 17 amino acids. V was shortened by 2 bases and J by 4 bases, with 20 bases between the two germline ends. Germline loops: CDR1 SGHTA, CDR2 FQGNSA. The CDR3 region is CASSLKGLREGLETQYF. The CDR3 DNA follows: TGTGCCAGCAGCTTAAAGGGCCTACGAGAGGGTCTAGAGACCCAGTACTTC.

V is TRBV4-1 and J is TRBJ1-2; D might be TRBD1 (6 bases). The CDR3 totals 19 residues. Trimming pared 0 bases from V and 4 bases from J, leaving 24 bases between. The germline gives CDR1 MGHRA, CDR2 YSYEKL. The CDR3 is CASSQEAGAGVGLGYGYTF. The CDR3 DNA reads as TGCGCCAGCAGCCAAGAGGCAGGGGCAGGGGTTGGTTTGGGCTATGGCTACACCTTC.

The chain joins TRBV5-1 to TRBJ2-1; 8 bases align to TRBD1. V was pared by 4 bases and J by 6 bases, with 6 bases of the junction left unmatched. This CDR3 is built from 14 residues. Germline values: CDR1 SGHRS, CDR2 YFSETQ. CDR3 sequence (DNA): TGCGCCAGCAGCCCTGACAGGGGAGGCAATGAGCAGTTCTTC. This encodes CASSPDRGGNEQFF.

With regard to this clone: This may arise from a read error, as a much more abundant clone is one base away. The sample contains more than one DNA sequence encoding this CDR3. The J gene is TRBJ1-2, the V gene TRBV9; 7 bases are shared with TRBD1. This CDR3 is 13 amino acids long. Trimming removed 4 bases from V and 2 bases from J; junction bases left unmatched: 2. In germline, CDR1 is SGDLS, CDR2 YYNGEE. The CDR3 region is CASSPDRNYGYTF. The CDR3 DNA reads TGTGCCAGCAGCCCGGACAGGAACTATGGCTACACCTTC.

V and J are TRBV7-3 and TRBJ2-3, with D perhaps matching TRBD2 (6 bases). Germline V CDR1 and CDR2: SGHTA, FQGTGA. There are 15 residues in the CDR3. V was shortened by 0 bases and J by 9 bases, with 16 bases between the two germline ends. CDR3 sequence reads: CASSLTAGSERTQYF. The CDR3 DNA is TGTGCCAGCAGCTTAACGGCGGGGTCAGAAAGGACGCAGTATTTT.

This clone appeared once. The chain uses TRBV28 and TRBJ1-2, with D uncertain. Trimming left V 5 bases short and J 5 bases short, with 12 bases between. Germline V lookup: CDR1 MDHEN, CDR2 SYDVKM. The CDR3 totals 13 residues. CDR3: CASSRRVVYGYTF. In DNA form, the CDR3 reads TGTGCCAGCAGTCGGAGGGTCGTTTATGGCTACACCTTC.